These 5 T cell receptor beta chains share one sample of origin, sequenced in a study of cytomegalovirus exposure and HLA in healthy donors. The PCR was carried out with 60 Vbeta primers and 13 Jbeta primers. Clones were read by immunoSEQ multiplex PCR, and TCRdb kept only the in-frame ones, dropping some. The sample yields about 190,000 clones, roughly 80% seen once. Sequencing was done on a sample of PBMCs. The receptors shown here come from a man aged 50-59 years in good health and CMV-seronegative.

The chain combines TRBV7-2 with TRBJ1-4; TRBD1 might be the D (5 bases). Deletions cut 4 bases from V and 4 bases from J, with 10 bases between. The CDR3 contains 14 residues. Germline CDR1 is SGHTA and CDR2 is FQGNSA. Here the CDR3 DNA reads TGTGCCAGCAGCTCTGACAGTTTTAATGAAAAACTGTTTTTT. Protein: CASSSDSFNEKLFF. Supplemented by reference TRBV7-2 and TRBJ1-4, the full variable domain reads GAGVSQSPSNKVTEKGKDVELRCDPISGHTALYWYRQSLGQGLEFLIYFQGNSAPDKSGLPSDRFSAERTGGSVSTLTIQRTQQEDSAVYLCASSSDSFNEKLFFGSGTQLSVL.

The J gene is TRBJ1-2, the V gene TRBV6-5; D is unresolved. Germline values: CDR1 MNHEY, CDR2 SVGAGI. The CDR3 is 13 amino acids. V lost 1 base and J lost 4, with 7 bases in between. CDR3 sequence (DNA): TGTGCCAGCAGTTACTACTACTCCTATGGCTACACCTTC. It specifies CASSYYYSYGYTF.

In regard to this clone: The same CDR3 can be traced to other DNA sequences in this sample. This chain joins TRBV18 and TRBJ2-1, with D uncertain. The germline V and J ends were trimmed by 2 bases and 4 bases, with 6 bases remaining between them. The V gene's germline CDR1 is KGHSH and CDR2 LQKENI. CDR3 length: 13 residues. The CDR3 DNA sequence: TGTGCCAGCTCACCATTCAAATACAATGAGCAGTTCTTC. Amino acid sequence: CASSPFKYNEQFF. The variable domain in full, completed from reference TRBV18 and TRBJ2-1, reads NAGVMQNPRHLVRRRGQEARLRCSPMKGHSHVYWYRQLPEEGLKFMVYLQKENIIDESGMPKERFSAEFPKEGPSILRIQQVVRGDSAAYFCASSPFKYNEQFFGPGTRLTVL.

The genes are TRBV29-1 and TRBJ2-3; D might be TRBD2 (6 bases). V was cut by 8 bases and J by 9 bases, with 15 bases left in between. The germline CDR1 and CDR2 sequences are SQVTM and ANQGSEA. CDR3 size: 11 residues. CDR3 loop: CSLGGLQTQYF. The DNA for the CDR3 is TGCAGCTTGGGAGGACTACAAACGCAGTATTTT.

The chain uses TRBV11-2 and TRBJ2-7; 15 nucleotides agree with TRBD2. The CDR3 is 16 amino acids. The V segment lost 4 bases and the J segment 3 bases; nucleotides outside the gene matches: 4. Germline CDR1 is SGHAT and CDR2 is FQNNGV. The CDR3 loop reads CASSSPGLAGGYEQYF. The CDR3 DNA follows: TGTGCCAGCAGCTCACCGGGACTAGCGGGGGGCTACGAGCAGTACTTC.